This T cell receptor beta chain was identified during a study of cytomegalovirus exposure and HLA in healthy donors. Turning to the study itself: Previous work identified 120 million or so unique TCR beta sequences from 150 million to 200 million T cells. General study results and limits: The classifier reportedly diagnosed cytomegalovirus status with high specificity and sensitivity.

Germline-derived CDR1 and CDR2 are MDHEN and SYDVKM. There are 14 residues in the CDR3. Trimming cost V 2 bases and J 4 bases, with 9 bases left between them. With 60 Vbeta and 13 Jbeta primers, the PCR was carried out. Clones were sequenced by immunoSEQ multiplex PCR, and TCRdb holds only the in-frame ones, with some missing. The sample contains 130,000 or so clones, approximately 84% of which appear only once. The table lists this clone with a few counts. The target antigen is unknown. This receptor was identified in a middle-aged woman in good health and CMV-seronegative. The chain carries TRBV28 and TRBJ1-5; no clear D. The material sequenced was PBMCs. The CDR3 loop is CASSLDWRNQPQHF. The CDR3 bases are TGTGCCAGCAGTTTAGATTGGAGGAATCAGCCCCAGCATTTT.